These T cell receptor beta chains were read from a single sample in a study of T cell responses to AZD1222 COVID-19 vaccine. TCRdb keeps only in-frame clones here, not all; method: immunoSEQ multiplex PCR. The sample yields roughly 70,000 clones, 65% to 90% seen once. Sequencing used peripheral blood, obtained on day 0 of AZD1222 vaccination. These receptors all stem from an adult in good health. Both conserved end residues are part of each CDR3. A D gene is named only where the DNA matches it firmly. The size of a clone is reported for some rows only, either as once, few or many, or as a class for expanded clones.

abundance	v_gene	d_gene	j_gene	CDR3aa	CDR3nt
NA	TRBV12-3/TRBV12-4	NA	TRBJ2-1	CASSLGYNEQFF	TGTGCCAGCAGTTTAGGGTACAATGAGCAGTTCTTC
NA	TRBV11-1	NA	TRBJ2-2	CASRSQGSANTGELFF	TGTGCCAGCAGATCCCAGGGTAGCGCGAACACCGGGGAGCTGTTTTTT
once	TRBV6-5	NA	TRBJ1-5	CASSFRQDSNQPQHF	TGTGCCAGCAGTTTCCGGCAGGATAGCAATCAGCCCCAGCATTTT
once	TRBV18	NA	TRBJ1-5	CASSGGTHSNQPQHF	TGTGCCAGCTCAGGCGGGACACATAGCAATCAGCCCCAGCATTTT
once	TRBV28	NA	TRBJ1-2	CASSSAGAGGYTF	TGTGCCAGCAGTTCAGCGGGGGCGGGCGGCTACACCTTC
NA	TRBV6-5	NA	TRBJ1-2	CASRPLDSLYGYTF	TGTGCCAGCAGACCGTTAGACAGTCTCTATGGCTACACCTTC
NA	TRBV11-2	TRBD2	TRBJ2-3	CASSLGWRGGTDTQYF	TGTGCCAGCAGCTTAGGTTGGCGGGGGGGCACAGATACGCAGTATTTT
NA	TRBV27	TRBD1	TRBJ1-2	CASSLSGQGSGYTF	TGTGCCAGCAGTTTATCGGGACAGGGTTCTGGCTACACCTTC
NA	TRBV4-3	NA	TRBJ2-6	CASSQEGGVGSFAGANVLTF	TGCGCCAGCAGCCAAGAAGGTGGGGTAGGGAGTTTCGCTGGGGCCAACGTCCTGACTTTC
NA	TRBV6-5	TRBD1	TRBJ1-2	CASRGTGTNYGYTF	TGTGCCAGCAGGGGGACAGGGACCAACTATGGCTACACCTTC
NA	TRBV7-9	TRBD1	TRBJ2-7	CASRGQGVYEQYF	TGTGCCAGCCGCGGACAGGGGGTCTACGAGCAGTACTTC
NA	TRBV5-6	TRBD1	TRBJ2-7	CASSFGTGALEQYF	TGTGCCAGCAGCTTTGGGACAGGGGCTCTTGAGCAGTACTTC
NA	TRBV4-2	NA	TRBJ1-3	CASSLGGGPSGNTIYF	TGTGCCAGCAGCCTGGGGGGGGGTCCATCTGGAAACACCATATATTTT
NA	TRBV4-1	NA	TRBJ1-2	CASSPSPQDKGYTF	TGCGCCAGCAGCCCCAGCCCACAGGATAAAGGCTACACCTTC
NA	TRBV3-1/TRBV3-2	NA	TRBJ2-3	CASRPSEGTDTQYF	TGTGCCAGCAGACCTAGCGAGGGCACAGATACGCAGTATTTT